This paragraph reports one T cell receptor beta chain. The second PCR ran roughly 6 to 11 cycles with a sample-barcoded 5' primer and J-beta primers. TCRdb reprocessed the 5' RACE reads via MiXCR and lists one record per CDR3 protein. Here the sample spans more than 550,000 distinct CDR3 sequences, 22% being singletons. The data derive from a study of blood T cells in healthy people across ages. This CDR3 has 15 amino acids. The germline V and J ends were trimmed by 5 bases and 4 bases, with 17 bases remaining between them. Per germline, CDR1 MNHNY and CDR2 SVGAGI (reference sequence). The genes are TRBV6-6 and TRBJ1-2, with D possibly matching TRBD1 (5 bases). This receptor was identified in a man in his 70s in good health. The sequenced material came from blood. As DNA, the CDR3 is TGTGCCAGCAGTGAGAACCCGGGGCTCGGCTATGGCTACACCTTC. This sequence encodes CASSENPGLGYGYTF.